These 6 T cell receptor beta chains share one sample of origin, sequenced in a study of shared clonotypes between healthy human individuals. Only CD45RO-negative cells positively selected for CCR7 counted as naive CD8 cells, so terminally differentiated effector memory CD45RA+ cells were excluded. Using immunoSEQ multiplex PCR, the repertoire was profiled, and TCRdb retains in-frame clones only, with some absent. Among about 2.2 million clones listed, 93% were seen once. The sequenced sample was naive CD8+ T cells from PBMCs. The receptors here all came from a man between 18 and 35 years old in good health. Some clones in this sample may be carry-over from other donors' samples.

The chain links TRBV6-5 to TRBJ2-7, with D unclear. The ends were cut back, 5 bases at V and 3 bases at J, with 14 bases in the middle. This CDR3 has 14 amino acids. Germline lookup yields CDR1 MNHEY and CDR2 SVGAGI. CDR3: CASSRPSDIYEQYF. The CDR3 DNA reads TGTGCCAGCAGTCGACCCTCCGACATCTACGAGCAGTACTTC.

The J gene is TRBJ2-1, the V gene TRBV28; TRBD2 is a possible D gene (7 bases). CDR1 and CDR2 (germline): MDHEN, SYDVKM. Trimming stripped 3 bases from V and 4 bases from J, with 13 bases between. CDR3 length equals 15 residues. The CDR3 region has the DNA TGTGCCAGCAGTTTCGGGGGGCCCGTTTACAATGAGCAGTTCTTC. Residues: CASSFGGPVYNEQFF.

The rearrangement uses TRBV7-2 and TRBJ2-5; no definite D call. This CDR3 is 14 amino acids long. CDR1 is SGHTA, CDR2 FQGNSA, per germline. Deletions cut 5 bases from V and 5 bases from J, with 15 bases between. In DNA, the CDR3 is TGTGCCAGCAGCAGCCCTCAGCGCGACGAGACCCAGTACTTC. Protein product: CASSSPQRDETQYF.

V gene TRBV7-2 combines with J gene TRBJ2-1; D may be TRBD1 or TRBD2 (6 bases each). Germline assignment: CDR1 SGHTA and CDR2 FQGNSA. V was shortened by 5 bases and J by 4 bases, with 15 bases between the two germline ends. The CDR3 is made up of 15 amino acids. The CDR3 region has the DNA TGTGCCAGCAGCCTTTCGGGGGCAGTTTACAATGAGCAGTTCTTC. Translating gives CASSLSGAVYNEQFF.

V usage is TRBV6-5 and J usage is TRBJ2-1; D is unresolved. The V end lost 2 bases, the J end lost 9 bases, and 5 bases lay between the germline ends. This CDR3 comprises 11 residues. The germline V gene encodes CDR1 MNHEY and CDR2 SVGAGI. The CDR3 nucleotides read TGTGCCAGCAGTTACCTAGGTGAGCAGTTCTTC. The encoded protein is CASSYLGEQFF.

Details on this clone: Other DNA sequences of this sample code for an identical CDR3. The J gene is TRBJ2-7, the V gene TRBV6-1, with TRBD1 matching 9 bases. J gave up 2 bases and V 5 bases, and 7 bases lay outside the gene matches. Germline V gene sequence: CDR1 MNHNS, CDR2 SASEGT. The CDR3 contains 15 residues. This chain's CDR3 is CASSLTGGAPYEQYF. Written as DNA, the CDR3 is TGTGCCAGCAGTCTCACAGGGGGCGCCCCCTACGAGCAGTACTTC.